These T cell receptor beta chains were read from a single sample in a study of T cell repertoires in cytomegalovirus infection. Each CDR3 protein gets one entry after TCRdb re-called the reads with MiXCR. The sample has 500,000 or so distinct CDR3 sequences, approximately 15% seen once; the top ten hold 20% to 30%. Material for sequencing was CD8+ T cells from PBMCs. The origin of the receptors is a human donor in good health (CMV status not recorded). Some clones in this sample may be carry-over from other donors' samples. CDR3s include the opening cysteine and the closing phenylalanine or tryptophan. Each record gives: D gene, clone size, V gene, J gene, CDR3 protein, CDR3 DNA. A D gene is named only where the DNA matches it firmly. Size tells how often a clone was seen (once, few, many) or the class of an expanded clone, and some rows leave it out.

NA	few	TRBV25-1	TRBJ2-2	CASSEFGSGSTGELFF	TGTGCCAGCAGTGAATTTGGTAGCGGATCCACCGGGGAGCTGTTTTTT
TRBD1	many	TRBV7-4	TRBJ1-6	CASPGQGASPLHF	TGTGCCAGCCCGGGACAGGGGGCTTCACCCCTCCACTTT
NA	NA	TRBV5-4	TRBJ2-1	CASSMSWSNEQFF	TGTGCCAGCAGCATGTCGTGGAGCAATGAGCAGTTCTTC
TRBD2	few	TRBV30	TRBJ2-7	CAWTSGQSYEQYF	TGTGCCTGGACTAGCGGACAATCCTACGAGCAGTACTTC
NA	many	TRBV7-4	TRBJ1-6	CASSRGPGTSDSPLHF	TGTGCCAGCAGCCGAGGGCCGGGGACGTCCGATTCACCCCTCCACTTT
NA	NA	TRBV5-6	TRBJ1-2	CASSLAVTGAYGYTF	TGTGCCAGCAGCTTGGCGGTGACGGGGGCGTATGGCTACACCTTC
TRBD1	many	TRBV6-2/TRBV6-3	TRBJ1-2	CASSYPTFRTGASSNYGYTF	TGTGCCAGCAGTTACCCAACCTTTCGGACAGGCGCATCCTCTAACTATGGCTACACCTTC
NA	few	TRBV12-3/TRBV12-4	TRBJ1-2	CASSQTQRPSNYGYTF	TGTGCCAGCAGTCAAACTCAAAGACCCTCTAACTATGGCTACACCTTC
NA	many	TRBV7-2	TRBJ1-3	CASSAAGAGNTIYF	TGTGCCAGCAGTGCCGCAGGGGCTGGAAACACCATATATTTT
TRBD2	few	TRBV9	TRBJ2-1	CASNTGTSGDNEQFF	TGTGCCAGCAACACCGGGACTAGCGGCGACAATGAGCAGTTCTTC
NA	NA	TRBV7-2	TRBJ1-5	CASSTTTWTQPQHF	TGTGCAAGCAGCACGACGACATGGACTCAGCCCCAGCATTTT
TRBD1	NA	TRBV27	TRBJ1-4	CASSLGQGFATNEKLFF	TGTGCCAGCAGTCTCGGACAGGGCTTCGCAACTAATGAAAAACTGTTTTTT
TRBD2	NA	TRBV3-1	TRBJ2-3	CASSSLAGGPEGTDTQYF	TGTGCCAGCAGCTCACTAGCGGGAGGGCCAGAGGGCACAGATACGCAGTATTTT
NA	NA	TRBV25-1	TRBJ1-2	CASSAGTRGYTF	TGTGCCAGCAGTGCAGGGACGCGGGGCTACACCTTC
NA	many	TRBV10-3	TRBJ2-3	CAISDAERSYTDTQYF	TGTGCCATCAGTGACGCGGAGCGGTCCTACACAGATACGCAGTATTTT
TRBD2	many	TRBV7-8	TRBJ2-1	CASSYTAGGPSHNEQFF	TGTGCCAGCAGCTACACAGCGGGGGGGCCTTCCCACAATGAGCAGTTCTTC
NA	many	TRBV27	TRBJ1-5	CASSSPGRGDQPQHF	TGTGCCAGCAGTAGCCCTGGAAGAGGAGATCAGCCCCAGCATTTT
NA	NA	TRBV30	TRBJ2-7	CAWSVQNPTYEQYF	TGTGCCTGGAGTGTACAGAACCCTACCTACGAGCAGTACTTC
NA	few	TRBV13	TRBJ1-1	CASSFTGNRNTEAFF	TGTGCCAGCAGCTTCACAGGGAATAGGAACACTGAAGCTTTCTTT
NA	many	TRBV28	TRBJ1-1	CASSLYRQIRDTEAFF	TGTGCCAGCAGTTTATACCGACAGATTAGGGACACTGAAGCTTTCTTT
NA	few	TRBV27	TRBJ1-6	CASSPGIDNSPLHF	TGTGCCAGCAGCCCCGGGATCGATAATTCACCCCTCCACTTT
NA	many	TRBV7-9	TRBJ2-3	CASSPFGGRTDTQYF	TGTGCCAGCAGCCCCTTCGGGGGCCGCACAGATACGCAGTATTTT
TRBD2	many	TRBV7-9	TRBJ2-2	CASSITSVNTGELFF	TGTGCCAGCAGCATTACTAGCGTGAACACCGGGGAGCTGTTTTTT
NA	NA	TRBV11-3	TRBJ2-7	CASSYRITYEQYF	TGTGCCAGCAGCTACAGGATCACCTACGAGCAGTACTTC
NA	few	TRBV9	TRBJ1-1	CASSPGGPQRNTEAFF	TGTGCCAGCAGCCCCGGTGGGCCACAGAGGAACACTGAAGCTTTCTTT
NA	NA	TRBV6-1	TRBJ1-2	CASSSDPLMRGYTF	TGTGCCAGCAGTTCGGACCCCCTAATGCGGGGCTACACCTTC
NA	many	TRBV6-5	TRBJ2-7	CASSYGQGEYEQYF	TGTGCCAGCAGTTACGGCCAGGGAGAGTACGAGCAGTACTTC
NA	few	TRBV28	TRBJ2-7	CASGGTGVIHEQYF	TGTGCCAGCGGAGGAACCGGAGTCATCCACGAGCAGTACTTC
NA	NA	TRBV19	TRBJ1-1	CATAGGYTEAFF	TGTGCCACGGCGGGGGGGTACACTGAAGCTTTCTTT
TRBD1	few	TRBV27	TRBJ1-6	CASSLRQGNNSPLHF	TGTGCCAGCAGTTTACGACAGGGTAACAATTCACCCCTCCACTTT
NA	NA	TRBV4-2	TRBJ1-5	CASSQEPGLKPQHF	TGTGCCAGCAGCCAAGAACCAGGACTTAAGCCCCAGCATTTT
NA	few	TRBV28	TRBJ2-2	CATNPLVNTGELFF	TGTGCCACCAATCCACTAGTAAACACCGGGGAGCTGTTTTTT
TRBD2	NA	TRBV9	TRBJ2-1	CASTQSGGTSGHYNEQFF	TGTGCCAGCACTCAAAGCGGTGGCACTAGCGGGCACTACAATGAGCAGTTCTTC
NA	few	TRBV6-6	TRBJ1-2	CASTSNYGYTF	TGTGCCAGCACATCTAACTATGGCTACACCTTC
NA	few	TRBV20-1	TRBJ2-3	CSARDRRDTQYF	TGCAGTGCTAGAGACCGGCGGGACACGCAGTATTTT
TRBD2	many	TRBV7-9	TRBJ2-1	CASWPLAGEDRDEQFF	TGTGCCAGCTGGCCACTAGCGGGAGAAGATAGAGATGAGCAGTTCTTC
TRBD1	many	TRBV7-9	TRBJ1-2	CASSDGQGAFRGYGYTF	TGTGCCAGCAGCGACGGACAGGGCGCTTTTCGGGGCTATGGCTACACCTTC
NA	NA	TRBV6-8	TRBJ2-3	CASSYSGDGNQPQYF	TGTGCCAGCAGTTACTCCGGGGACGGAAATCAGCCCCAGTATTTT
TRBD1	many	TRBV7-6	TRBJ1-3	CASSLTPGQGGNTIYF	TGTGCCAGCAGCTTAACCCCTGGACAGGGAGGAAACACCATATATTTT
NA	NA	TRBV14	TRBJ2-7	CASSQDRTTAYEQYF	TGTGCCAGCAGCCAAGACCGGACTACCGCCTACGAGCAGTACTTC
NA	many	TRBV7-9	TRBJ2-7	CASSLGTGNLYEQYF	TGTGCCAGCAGCTTAGGAACGGGTAACCTCTACGAGCAGTACTTC